A single sample is the source of the 20 T cell receptor beta chains below, sequenced in a study of regulatory T cells in long-lasting Graves disease. Time point here: newly diagnosed GD, antithyroid drugs for less than 3 months. With RNA extracted from PBMCs as input, the TCR library was made. Researchers made TCR beta libraries by using iRepertoire HTBI primers and running Arm-PCR on CDR3 regions. TCRdb fed the multiplex PCR reads into MiXCR, producing one record per CDR3 protein. The repertoire holds a few hundred thousand distinct CDR3 sequences, with roughly 15% as singletons. These sequences were also reported in another study, on T cells in Graves' hyperthyroidism and ophthalmopathy.

The sequences come from peripheral blood mononuclear cells (PBMCs), collected at new diagnosis, from a patient treated with antithyroid drugs. These receptors all stem from a woman aged 18-30 years with Graves disease.

The chain recombines TRBV20-1 with TRBJ2-7; D may correspond to TRBD1 or TRBD2 (6 bases each). Germline V lookup: CDR1 DFQATT, CDR2 SNEGSKA (reference sequence). With 3 bases removed from V and 6 bases from J, the gap between germline ends came to 12 bases. The length of the CDR3 is 12 residues. In nucleotides, the CDR3 is TGCAGTGCTAGTGGGGGGCGCTTCGAGCAGTACTTC. Translation: CSASGGRFEQYF.

This clonotype was recorded at least ten times. This rearrangement joins TRBV2 to TRBJ1-4; TRBD1 is a possible D gene (6 bases). CDR3 length equals 15 residues. V was trimmed by 6 bases and J by 0 bases, leaving 11 bases between them. The germline CDR1 and CDR2 sequences are SNHLY and FYNNEI. The CDR3 DNA reads as TGTGCCAGCAGAGGGACATCTGCAACTAATGAAAAACTGTTTTTT. It is translated as CASRGTSATNEKLFF.

The table lists this clonotype with many counts. The chain is built from TRBV12-3 or TRBV12-4 and TRBJ2-1; no reliable D call. Trimming stripped 2 bases from V and 6 bases from J, with 5 bases between. The CDR3 runs to 12 residues. CDR3 DNA sequence: TGTGCCAGCAGTTTATCCATCAATGAGCAGTTCTTC. Amino acids: CASSLSINEQFF.

This clonotype has at least ten counts. J is TRBJ2-1 and V is TRBV24-1, with D unresolved. The CDR3 totals 16 residues. Germline values: CDR1 KGHDR, CDR2 SFDVKD. Trimming removed 9 bases from V and 0 bases from J, with 17 bases in between. The CDR3 region has the DNA TGTGCCACCGGGCGGCAGACACTTAGCTCCTACAATGAGCAGTTCTTC. It specifies CATGRQTLSSYNEQFF.

This clonotype has just a few counts. The chain joins TRBV15 to TRBJ1-1; D might be TRBD1 (5 bases). The CDR3 sequence is 14 residues long. Trimming cost V 0 bases and J 10 bases, with 15 bases left between them. CDR1 LNHNV and CDR2 YYDKDF come from the germline V gene (reference sequence). In DNA, the CDR3 is TGTGCCACCAGCAGAGATCGACAGTTGCTCCGAGCTTTCTTT. It translates to CATSRDRQLLRAFF.

The chain couples TRBV28 to TRBJ1-5; 8 bases are a match to TRBD1. From germline, CDR1 is MDHEN and CDR2 SYDVKM. The junction had 21 bases not matched to a gene; V was cut back by 6 bases and J by 2 bases. This CDR3 has 20 residues. The CDR3 reads CASSHGQGGGSLVGNQPQHF. The CDR3 DNA reads TGTGCCAGCAGCCACGGACAGGGCGGGGGCAGTCTGGTAGGCAATCAGCCCCAGCATTTT.

This clonotype was detected a few times. The V call is TRBV14, the J call TRBJ2-3; D not certain. Trimming removed 0 bases from V and 3 bases from J, with 7 bases in between. The CDR3 contains 14 residues. Germline lookup yields CDR1 SGHDN and CDR2 FVKESK. The CDR3 DNA reads TGTGCCAGCAGCCAAGATTTGGCAACAGATACGCAGTATTTT. It codes for CASSQDLATDTQYF.

This chain joins TRBV7-6 and TRBJ2-1, with D maybe TRBD1 (5 bases). Germline CDR1 reads SGHVS; CDR2 reads FNYEAQ. V lost 2 bases and J 5 bases, leaving 16 bases between the germline ends. This CDR3 has 16 amino acids. CDR3 nucleotide sequence: TGTGCCAGCAGCTTATACGGGTCAGGGATGCACAATGAGCAGTTCTTC. It specifies CASSLYGSGMHNEQFF. The entire variable domain, with the rest obtained from reference TRBV7-6 and TRBJ2-1, is as follows: GAGVSQSPRYKVTKRGQDVALRCDPISGHVSLYWYRQALGQGPEFLTYFNYEAQQDKSGLPNDRFSAERPEGSISTLTIQRTEQRDSAMYRCASSLYGSGMHNEQFFGPGTRLTVL.

The sample holds many counts of this clonotype. The chain uses TRBV28 and TRBJ1-2; no definite D call. This CDR3 is built from 15 residues. V lost 3 bases, J lost 4 bases, and 15 bases lay in between. CDR1 and CDR2 (germline): MDHEN, SYDVKM. Written as DNA, the CDR3 is TGTGCCAGCAGTTTTTCCAACATAGAACTCTATGGCTACACCTTC. This encodes CASSFSNIELYGYTF.

The sample holds many counts of this clonotype. The CDR3 DNA follows: TGCAGTGCTAGAGGGGAGACTGAAGCTTTCTTT. Protein product: CSARGETEAFF. The chain links TRBV20-1 to TRBJ1-1; the D is unclear. Trimming removed 1 base at V and 5 bases at J, with 5 bases between. Germline values: CDR1 DFQATT, CDR2 SNEGSKA (reference sequence). CDR3 size: 11 residues.

This clonotype was recorded many times. CDR3 in amino acids: CASSPRDRGKGQETQYF. The CDR3 DNA follows: TGTGCCAGCTCACCCCGGGACAGGGGTAAGGGCCAAGAGACCCAGTACTTC. The V gene is TRBV18, the J gene TRBJ2-1, with 10 bases that match TRBD1. Matching the DNA end better, TRBJ2-5 makes the J call doubtful. Germline-derived CDR1 and CDR2 are KGHSH and LQKENI. This CDR3 is 17 amino acids long.

In this sample, this clonotype turned up many times. V and J are TRBV28 and TRBJ1-5; maybe TRBD1 (6 bases). V shed 5 bases and J shed 5 bases, with 16 bases lying between them. Per the germline V gene, CDR1 is MDHEN and CDR2 is SYDVKM. This CDR3 is 15 amino acids long. The CDR3, as DNA: TGTGCCAGCAGTCCGGTGGACAGCTCCTATCAGCCCCAGCATTTT. Its translation: CASSPVDSSYQPQHF.

The table lists this clonotype with a few counts. The chain recombines TRBV20-1 with TRBJ2-7; D gene unclear. The CDR3 is 14 amino acids. Between the trimmed V and J ends, which lost 0 bases and 1 base, there was a span of 10 bases. Per germline, CDR1 DFQATT and CDR2 SNEGSKA (reference sequence). CDR3 in DNA: TGCAGTGCTAGAGATCTTGCCAGGTCCTACGAGCAGTACTTC. Protein product: CSARDLARSYEQYF.

This clonotype was picked up a small number of times. CDR3 loop: CASSLVSTAGYTF. Here the CDR3 DNA reads TGTGCCAGCAGCTTGGTATCGACAGCTGGCTACACCTTC. V gene TRBV5-5 combines with J gene TRBJ1-2, with D tentatively TRBD1 (5 bases). Trimming stripped 0 bases from V and 7 bases from J, with 10 bases between. The CDR3 extends over 13 amino acids. Germline assignment: CDR1 SGHKS and CDR2 YYEKEE (reference sequence).

This clonotype was counted many times. The chain carries TRBV29-1 and TRBJ2-7; D ambiguous. The CDR3 has 12 residues. V was shortened by 7 bases and J by 5 bases, with 15 bases between the two germline ends. Germline V gene sequence: CDR1 SQVTM, CDR2 ANQGSEA. CDR3 coding DNA: TGCAGCGCAATGGACGGCGTCCACGAGCAGTACTTC. Translation: CSAMDGVHEQYF.

Points on this clonotype: Since a much larger clone is just one base distant, this may be a read error. This sequence joins TRBV29-1 and TRBJ2-5; 8 nucleotides line up with TRBD1. The end of the DNA is better explained by TRBJ2-7, so the J call may be wrong. Germline V gene lookup returns CDR1 SQVTM and CDR2 ANQGSEA. The length of the CDR3 is 13 residues. Here the CDR3 DNA reads TGCAGCGTGGAGGGACAGGTACAAGGCGAGCAGTACTTC. Translated, it gives CSVEGQVQGEQYF.

The V call is TRBV6-2 or TRBV6-3, the J call TRBJ2-6; D is undetermined. This CDR3 is built from 14 residues. Germline values: CDR1 MNHEY, CDR2 SVGEGT. V was pared by 3 bases and J by 2 bases, with 5 bases between. The CDR3 nucleotides read TGTGCCAGCAGTTATGTGGCTGGGGCCAACGTCCTGACTTTC. Translated: CASSYVAGANVLTF.

The rearrangement joins TRBV14 to TRBJ2-2; D is unresolved. V was pared by 2 bases and J by 1 base, with 5 bases between. The CDR3 contains 14 residues. Germline values: CDR1 SGHDN, CDR2 FVKESK. The chain's CDR3 is CASSQHRNTGELFF. The CDR3 nucleotides read TGTGCCAGCAGCCAACACCGGAACACCGGGGAGCTGTTTTTT. The full variable domain, completed using reference TRBV14 and TRBJ2-2, is EAGVTQFPSHSVIEKGQTVTLRCDPISGHDNLYWYRRVMGKEIKFLLHFVKESKQDESGMPNNRFLAERTGGTYSTLKVQPAELEDSGVYFCASSQHRNTGELFFGEGSRLTVL.

Concerning this clonotype: A much larger clone sits a single nucleotide away, making a read error possible. V and J are TRBV7-2 and TRBJ2-7; 7 positions agree with TRBD2. The trim removed 0 bases at V and 6 bases at J, leaving 11 bases unmatched. CDR1 and CDR2 (germline): SGHTA, FQGNSA. This CDR3 is 16 amino acids long. The CDR3 reads CASSLAGGPGGSEQYF. CDR3 sequence (DNA): TGTGCCAGCAGCTTAGCGGGAGGGCCTGGAGGTAGCGAGCAGTACTTC.

This clonotype was counted ten times or more. The CDR3 here is CASDSSTLLTDTQYF. CDR3 in DNA: TGTGCCAGCGACAGCTCAACTCTTCTCACAGATACGCAGTATTTT. The V gene is TRBV28, the J gene TRBJ2-3, with D perhaps matching TRBD1 (5 bases). CDR1 and CDR2 from the germline V gene are MDHEN and SYDVKM. CDR3 size: 15 residues. V lost 8 bases, J lost 2 bases, and 17 bases lay in between.